This T cell receptor beta chain was documented in a study of T cell responses to AZD1222 COVID-19 vaccine. The study's findings and limits: White British donors predominated, females outnumbered males, and clonal diversity was possibly underestimated. Only a handful of AZD1222 recipients tested seropositive at baseline.

Per the germline V gene, CDR1 is MDHEN and CDR2 is SYDVKM. CDR3 size: 13 residues. The V gene lost 7 bases and the J gene lost 5 bases, with 14 bases spanning the gap. Assay: immunoSEQ multiplex PCR; the TCRdb copy retains only in-frame clones and omits some. Of roughly 150,000 clones in the sample, around 90% are singletons; the top ten hold approximately 0.97%. Note on this clone: Its antigen is currently unknown.

This chain uses TRBV28 with TRBJ1-1, with D perhaps matching TRBD1 (5 bases). The sample was peripheral blood, taken 28 days after the second AZD1222 dose. The source of this sequence is an adult who received the AZD1222 COVID-19 vaccine. CDR3 nucleotide sequence: TGTGCCAGCACCCCGTCGGGGACGACTGAAGCTTTCTTT. Its protein is CASTPSGTTEAFF.